Listed here are 8 T cell receptor beta chains from one sample, sequenced in a study of identical twins. TCRdb itself ran the 5' RACE reads through MiXCR, one entry per CDR3 protein. The sample yields approximately 300,000 distinct CDR3 sequences, 7.5% to 9.5% seen once. These sequences were also reported in another study, on yellow fever vaccine responses in identical twins.

Sequencing was performed on CD8+ T cells sorted from blood. The source is a young woman in good health.

This clonotype was observed at least ten times. This chain uses TRBV4-2 with TRBJ1-1; maybe TRBD1 (6 bases). The CDR3 totals 14 residues. V dropped 0 bases and J dropped 4 bases, with 9 bases sitting between them. CDR1 LGHNA and CDR2 YNFKEQ come from the germline V gene. The CDR3 loop reads CASSQETRGTEAFF. In nucleotides, the CDR3 is TGTGCCAGCAGCCAAGAAACCAGGGGCACTGAAGCTTTCTTT.

The DNA for the CDR3 is TGTGCCAGCAGCCCGACTAGGATCCAAGAGACCCAGTACTTC. It encodes CASSPTRIQETQYF. V gene TRBV12-3 or TRBV12-4 combines with J gene TRBJ2-5; D may be TRBD2 (6 bases). The V gene lost 6 bases and the J gene lost 1 base, with 12 bases spanning the gap. The CDR3 spans 14 residues.

This clonotype was picked up many times. V gene TRBV24-1 combines with J gene TRBJ2-1; D possibly corresponds to TRBD1 (7 bases). CDR1 and CDR2 from the germline V gene are KGHDR and SFDVKD. The CDR3 loop spans 18 amino acids. V was pared by 5 bases and J by 8 bases, with 27 bases between. Written as DNA, the CDR3 is TGTGCCACCAGTGGACAGGGAGGTCTGAAGCCAATGTATGATGAGCAGTTCTTC. Translated, it gives CATSGQGGLKPMYDEQFF.

The J gene is TRBJ2-2, the V gene TRBV27, with D tentatively TRBD1 or TRBD2 (5 bases each). CDR1 and CDR2 (germline): MNHEY, SMNVEV (reference sequence). V lost 8 bases and J 6 bases, leaving 22 bases between the germline ends. The CDR3 is made up of 16 amino acids. The CDR3 DNA follows: TGTGCCAGCGGGTACAGAGGGGTCCCCGACGCCGGGGAGCTGTTTTTT. Amino acids: CASGYRGVPDAGELFF.

In this sample, this clonotype turned up a few times. This chain joins TRBV15 and TRBJ1-5; D possibly corresponds to TRBD1 (5 bases). The CDR3 is 15 residues long. V dropped 0 bases and J dropped 1 base, with 7 bases sitting between them. Per the germline V gene, CDR1 is LNHNV and CDR2 is YYDKDF (reference sequence). CDR3 amino acids: CATSRERGSNQPQHF. CDR3 in DNA: TGTGCCACCAGCAGAGAGAGGGGCAGCAATCAGCCCCAGCATTTT.

This clonotype showed up just a few times. At one of its ends the junction is not consistent with the germline gene, which may arise from a read error. The chain links TRBV7-7 to TRBJ2-4; 7 bases align to TRBD2. The CDR3 contains 18 residues. Germline V gene sequence: CDR1 SSHAT, CDR2 FNYEAQ (reference sequence). CDR3 amino acids: CASSLQRESPWAKNIQYF. The CDR3 region has the DNA TGTGCTAGCAGCTTACAGCGGGAATCTCCTTGGGCCAAAAACATTCAGTACTTC.

In this sample, this clonotype turned up many times. This chain uses TRBV7-9 with TRBJ2-5; the D is unclear. Germline CDR1 reads SEHNR; CDR2 reads FQNEAQ (reference sequence). V gave up 5 bases and J gave up 4 bases, with 5 bases separating them. CDR3 length: 11 residues. CDR3 in DNA: TGTGCCAGCAGCCCGACAGAGACCCAGTACTTC. It yields the protein CASSPTETQYF. The full variable domain, in which reference TRBV7-9 and TRBJ2-5 provide the parts outside the CDR3, is DTGVSQNPRHKITKRGQNVTFRCDPISEHNRLYWYRQTLGQGPEFLTYFQNEAQLEKSRLLSDRFSAERPKGSFSTLEIQRTEQGDSAMYLCASSPTETQYFGPGTRLLVL.

The V and J genes are TRBV11-1 and TRBJ2-5; possibly TRBD1 or TRBD2 for D (5 bases each). The CDR3 length is 18 residues. Trimming took 0 bases from V and 2 from J, leaving 19 bases between them. CDR1 is SGHAT, CDR2 FQDESV, per germline (reference sequence). The CDR3 region has the DNA TGTGCCAGCAGCTTAGCACGGATGTACCGGGACGGACAAGAGACCCAGTACTTC. It yields the protein CASSLARMYRDGQETQYF.